This T cell receptor beta chain was obtained from a study of blood T cell repertoires in COVID-19 (TCRdb year 2020). The study in broad terms: The collaborator samples originated in the United States, Italy and Spain and spanned the acute and convalescent phases of COVID-19. The prospective study material was composed of cDNA or gDNA derived from T cells, B-cell-depleted T cells, or PBMCs. Subjects who had been exposed to COVID-19, were actively infected with it, or had recovered from it provided the deeply sampled blood TCRbeta repertoires that made up the dataset. The repertoires were made available in a free public database intended to serve as a resource for research on the immune response to SARS-CoV-2. Samples were obtained from the ongoing ImmuneRACE study (first 160 participants) and from over a thousand subjects provided by 6 global collaborators. The sample metadata nearly always contained a de-identified subject ID, COVID-19 status, age in years and sex. Where available, HLA class I and class II types were taken from metadata supplied by the sample provider and were not determined by assay-based typing.

Study-wide conclusions, independent of this receptor: The quantity of clinical and demographic metadata differed by source and by participant and was supplied without curation.

Regarding this clone: This receptor's antigen is unknown. The input lacks base qualities; no much larger clone sits a single base away.

The collaborating institutions used their own protocols to collect whole blood in K2EDTA tubes. For TCRbeta analysis, collaborator samples were shipped as frozen whole blood, as isolated PBMCs, or as DNA extracted from either sample type. TCRbeta CDR3 regions were amplified from genomic DNA using the immunoSEQ Assay, a bias-controlled multiplex PCR. Concerning the study's data processing: The number of nucleated cells in each sample was estimated by amplification of reference gene primers within the assay. To quantify the absolute abundance of each unique TCRbeta CDR3 rearrangement, sequence reads were collapsed and filtered. Productive Simpson clonality was computed per sample as the square root of Simpson's diversity index over productive rearrangements. Held by TCRdb, this immuneACCESS table contains in-frame sequences only and omits some clones. Under half of the omission traces to an unresolved V gene where checked; the cause of the rest is unknown. V, J and clone size are taken as reported in that table, and D and trimming were inferred from the DNA itself. In all, the sample holds about 110,000 clones, and around 86% of those were seen once. The ten top clones hold less than 45% of the sample.

CDR1 and CDR2 are read off the germline V gene as SNHLY and FYNNEI. The CDR3 goes from the cysteine to the phenylalanine over 14 residues. Kept here is only the CDR3 DNA, which spans 42 bases and is read in frame from base 1. V is clipped by 9 bases and J by 5 bases, and the sequence between their germline boundaries is 14 bases long. The chain was built from TRBV2 and TRBJ1-6, with a weak D call of TRBD1 (5 bases match). The receptor's source is an elderly man with acute or convalescent COVID-19. The source material was peripheral blood. CDR3 loop: CARGLYRNNSPLHF. The DNA is TGTGCCAGAGGGCTCTACAGGAATAATTCACCCCTCCACTTT.